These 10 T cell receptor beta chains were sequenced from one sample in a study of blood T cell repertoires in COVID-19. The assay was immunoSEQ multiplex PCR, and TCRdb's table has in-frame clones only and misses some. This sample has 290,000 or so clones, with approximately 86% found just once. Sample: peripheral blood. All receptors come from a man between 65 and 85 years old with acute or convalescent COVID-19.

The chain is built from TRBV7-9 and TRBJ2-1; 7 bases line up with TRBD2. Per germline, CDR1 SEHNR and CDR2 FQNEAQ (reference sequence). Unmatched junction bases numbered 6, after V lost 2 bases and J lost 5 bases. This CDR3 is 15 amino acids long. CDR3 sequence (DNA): TGTGCCAGCAGCTTATGGGAGGGCCGGAACAATGAGCAGTTCTTC. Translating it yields CASSLWEGRNNEQFF.

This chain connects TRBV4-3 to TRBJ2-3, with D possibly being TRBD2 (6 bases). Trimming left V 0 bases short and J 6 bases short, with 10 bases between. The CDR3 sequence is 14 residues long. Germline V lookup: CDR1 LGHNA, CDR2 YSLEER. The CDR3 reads CASSQDLAGDTQYF. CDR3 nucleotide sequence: TGCGCCAGCAGCCAAGATCTTGCGGGGGATACGCAGTATTTT.

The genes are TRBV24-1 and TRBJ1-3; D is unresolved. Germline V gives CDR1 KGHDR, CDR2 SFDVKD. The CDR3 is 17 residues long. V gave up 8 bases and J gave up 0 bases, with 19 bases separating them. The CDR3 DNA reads TGTGCCACCATTCCTTACTGCGGGGTGCCCTCTGGAAACACCATATATTTT. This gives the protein CATIPYCGVPSGNTIYF.

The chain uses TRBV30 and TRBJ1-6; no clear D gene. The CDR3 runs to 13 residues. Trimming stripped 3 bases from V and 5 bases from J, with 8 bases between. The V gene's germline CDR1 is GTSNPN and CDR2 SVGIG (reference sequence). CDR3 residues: CAWREEHNSPLHF. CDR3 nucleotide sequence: TGTGCCTGGAGAGAGGAGCATAATTCACCCCTCCACTTT.

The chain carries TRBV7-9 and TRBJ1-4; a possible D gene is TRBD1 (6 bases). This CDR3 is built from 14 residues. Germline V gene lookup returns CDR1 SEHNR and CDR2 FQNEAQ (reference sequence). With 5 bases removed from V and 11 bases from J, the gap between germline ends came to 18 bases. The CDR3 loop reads CASSRQQGRGKLFF. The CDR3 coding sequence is TGTGCCAGCAGCCGCCAACAGGGACGAGGGAAACTGTTTTTT.

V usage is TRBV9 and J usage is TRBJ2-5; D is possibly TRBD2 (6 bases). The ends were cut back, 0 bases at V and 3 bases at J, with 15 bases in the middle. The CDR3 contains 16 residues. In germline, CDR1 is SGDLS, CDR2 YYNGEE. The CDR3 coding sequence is TGTGCCAGCAGCGTAGCTGTCGGGAGAGGGGAAGAGACCCAGTACTTC. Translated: CASSVAVGRGEETQYF.

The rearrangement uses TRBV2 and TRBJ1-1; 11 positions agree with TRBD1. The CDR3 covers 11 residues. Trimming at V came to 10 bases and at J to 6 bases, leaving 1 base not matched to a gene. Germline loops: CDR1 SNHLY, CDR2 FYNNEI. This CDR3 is CATGQGAEAFF. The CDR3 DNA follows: TGTGCCACGGGACAGGGGGCTGAAGCTTTCTTT.

CDR3 sequence: CASSSGVASRETQYF. DNA for the CDR3: TGTGCCAGCAGCTCCGGGGTGGCGTCGCGGGAGACCCAGTACTTC. The chain has TRBV7-6 and TRBJ2-5; tentatively, D is TRBD2 (5 bases). The CDR3 has 15 amino acids. V gave up 4 bases and J gave up 5 bases, with 17 bases separating them. Germline V lookup: CDR1 SGHVS, CDR2 FNYEAQ.

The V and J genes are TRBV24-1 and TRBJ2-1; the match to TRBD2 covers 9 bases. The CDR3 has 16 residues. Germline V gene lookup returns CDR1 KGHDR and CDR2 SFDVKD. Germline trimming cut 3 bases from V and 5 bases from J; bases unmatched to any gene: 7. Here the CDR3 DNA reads TGTGCCACCAGTGATCCAATAGCGGGAGACCACAATGAGCAGTTCTTC. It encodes CATSDPIAGDHNEQFF.

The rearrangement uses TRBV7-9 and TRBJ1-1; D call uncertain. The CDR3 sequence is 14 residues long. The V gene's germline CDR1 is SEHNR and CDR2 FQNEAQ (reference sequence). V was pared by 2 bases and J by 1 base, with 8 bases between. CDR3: CASSLQRENTEAFF. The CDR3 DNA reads TGTGCCAGCAGCTTACAACGGGAGAACACTGAAGCTTTCTTT.